This T cell receptor beta chain originates from a study of CD8 T cells in Susac syndrome. In the study overall: Patients with Susac syndrome were therapy-naive, treated with corticosteroids, or treated with intravenous immunoglobulin alone when blood was collected.

Peripheral blood CD8+ and CD4+ T cells were profiled by TCR beta sequencing. The CDR3 is 14 residues long. CDR1 MGHRA and CDR2 YSYEKL come from the germline V gene. V lost 1 base to trimming and J lost 7 bases, with 10 bases between them. Reverse transcription of roughly 0.5 to 1 ug RNA was performed with random hexamers. Each CDR3 protein gets one entry after TCRdb re-called the immunoSEQ multiplex PCR reads with MiXCR. Of about 240,000 distinct CDR3 sequences listed, about 96% are singletons. This chain joins TRBV4-1 and TRBJ1-4, with D unresolved. The specimen sequenced was CD4+ T cells from PBMCs. This TCR came from a human donor with Susac syndrome. The CDR3 loop is CASSQAQMPEKLFF. Written as DNA, the CDR3 is TGCGCCAGCAGCCAAGCCCAGATGCCTGAAAAACTGTTTTTT.